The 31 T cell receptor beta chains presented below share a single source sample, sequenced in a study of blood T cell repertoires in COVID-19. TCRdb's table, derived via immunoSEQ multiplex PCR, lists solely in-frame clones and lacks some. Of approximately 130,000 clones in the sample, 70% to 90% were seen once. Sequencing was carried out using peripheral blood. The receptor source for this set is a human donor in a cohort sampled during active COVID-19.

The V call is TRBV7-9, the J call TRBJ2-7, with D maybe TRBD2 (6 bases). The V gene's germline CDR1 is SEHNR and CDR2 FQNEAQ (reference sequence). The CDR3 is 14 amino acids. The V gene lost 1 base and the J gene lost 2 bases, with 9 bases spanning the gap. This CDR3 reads CASSLEEGAYEQYF. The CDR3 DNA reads TGTGCCAGCAGCTTAGAGGAGGGAGCCTACGAGCAGTACTTC.

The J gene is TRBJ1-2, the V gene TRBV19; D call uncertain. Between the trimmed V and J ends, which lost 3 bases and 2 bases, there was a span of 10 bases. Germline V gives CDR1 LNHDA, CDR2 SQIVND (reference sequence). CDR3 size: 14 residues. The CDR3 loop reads CASSIPGLNYGYTF. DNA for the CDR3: TGTGCCAGTAGTATCCCCGGGTTAAACTATGGCTACACCTTC.

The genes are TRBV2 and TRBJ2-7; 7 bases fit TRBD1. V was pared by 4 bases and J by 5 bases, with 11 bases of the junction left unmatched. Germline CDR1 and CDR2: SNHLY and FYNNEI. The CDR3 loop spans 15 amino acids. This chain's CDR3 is CASSASTGTANEQYF. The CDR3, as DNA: TGTGCCAGCAGTGCCAGTACCGGGACAGCTAACGAGCAGTACTTC.

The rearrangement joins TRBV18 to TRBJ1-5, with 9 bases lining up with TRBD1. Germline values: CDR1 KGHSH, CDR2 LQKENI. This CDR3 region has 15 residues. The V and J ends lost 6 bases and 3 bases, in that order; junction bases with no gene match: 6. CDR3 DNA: TGTGCCAGCTCGCTCGGACAGGGGAACAATCAGCCCCAGCATTTT. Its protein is CASSLGQGNNQPQHF.

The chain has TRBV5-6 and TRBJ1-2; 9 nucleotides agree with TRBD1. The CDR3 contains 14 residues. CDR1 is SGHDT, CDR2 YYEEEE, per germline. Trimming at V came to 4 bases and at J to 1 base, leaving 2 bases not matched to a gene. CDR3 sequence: CASSQDRGNYGYTF. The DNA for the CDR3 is TGTGCCAGCAGCCAGGACAGGGGTAACTATGGCTACACCTTC.

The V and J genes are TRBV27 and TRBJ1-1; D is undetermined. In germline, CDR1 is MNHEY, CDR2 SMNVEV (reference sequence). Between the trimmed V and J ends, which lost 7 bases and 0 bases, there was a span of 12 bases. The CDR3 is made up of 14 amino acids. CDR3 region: CASNSRSMNTEAFF. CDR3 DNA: TGTGCCAGCAATTCTCGGAGTATGAACACTGAAGCTTTCTTT.

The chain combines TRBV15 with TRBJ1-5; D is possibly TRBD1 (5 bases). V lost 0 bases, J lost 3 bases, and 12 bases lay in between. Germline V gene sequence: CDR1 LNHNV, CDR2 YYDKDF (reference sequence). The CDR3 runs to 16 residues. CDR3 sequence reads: CATSRDRGRPNQPQHF. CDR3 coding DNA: TGTGCCACCAGCAGAGATAGGGGCAGACCCAATCAGCCCCAGCATTTT.

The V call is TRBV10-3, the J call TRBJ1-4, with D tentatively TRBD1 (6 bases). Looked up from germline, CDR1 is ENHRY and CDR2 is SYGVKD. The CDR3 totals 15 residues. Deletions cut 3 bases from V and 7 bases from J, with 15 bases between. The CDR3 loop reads CAISDTQGPGEKLFF. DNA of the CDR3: TGTGCCATCAGTGATACACAGGGTCCGGGTGAAAAACTGTTTTTT.

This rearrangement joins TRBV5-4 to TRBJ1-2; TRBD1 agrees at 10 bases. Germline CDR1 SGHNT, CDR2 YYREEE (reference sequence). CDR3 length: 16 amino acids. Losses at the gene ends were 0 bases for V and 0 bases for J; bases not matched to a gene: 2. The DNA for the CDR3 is TGTGCCAGCAGCTTGGGGGGACAGGGGTCTAACTATGGCTACACCTTC. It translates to CASSLGGQGSNYGYTF.

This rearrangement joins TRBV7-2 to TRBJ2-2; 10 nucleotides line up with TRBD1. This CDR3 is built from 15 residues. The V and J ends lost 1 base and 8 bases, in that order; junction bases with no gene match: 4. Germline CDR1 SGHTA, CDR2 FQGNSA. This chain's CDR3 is CASSLGGTGAGELFF. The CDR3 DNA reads TGTGCCAGCAGCTTAGGGGGGACAGGGGCAGGGGAGCTGTTTTTT.

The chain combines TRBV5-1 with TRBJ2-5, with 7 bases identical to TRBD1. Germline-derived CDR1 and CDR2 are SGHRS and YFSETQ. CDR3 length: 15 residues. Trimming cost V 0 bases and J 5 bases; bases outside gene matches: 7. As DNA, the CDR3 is TGCGCCAGCAGCTTGGACAGGGGCCACGGGGAGACCCAGTACTTC. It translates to CASSLDRGHGETQYF.

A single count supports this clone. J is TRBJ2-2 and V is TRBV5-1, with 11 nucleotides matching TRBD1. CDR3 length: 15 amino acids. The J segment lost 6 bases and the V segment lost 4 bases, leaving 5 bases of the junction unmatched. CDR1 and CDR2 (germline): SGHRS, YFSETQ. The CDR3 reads CASSPSGQGAGELFF. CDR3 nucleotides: TGCGCCAGCAGCCCCTCGGGACAGGGGGCCGGGGAGCTGTTTTTT.

DNA for the CDR3: TGTGCCAGCAGCTTGTGGGGCGGGGGGGACTCCTACGAGCAGTACTTC. This sequence encodes CASSLWGGGDSYEQYF. This chain connects TRBV5-6 to TRBJ2-7; TRBD2 matches at 9 bases. The V and J ends lost 1 base and 0 bases, in that order; junction bases with no gene match: 5. Looked up from germline, CDR1 is SGHDT and CDR2 is YYEEEE. CDR3 size: 16 residues.

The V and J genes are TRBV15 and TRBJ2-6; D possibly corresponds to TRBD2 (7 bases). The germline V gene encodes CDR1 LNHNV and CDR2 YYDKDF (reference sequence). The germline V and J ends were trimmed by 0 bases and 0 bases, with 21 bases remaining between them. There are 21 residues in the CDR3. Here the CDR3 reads CATSRDLGGQMVSSGANVLTF. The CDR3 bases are TGTGCCACCAGCAGAGATCTGGGGGGGCAAATGGTATCCTCTGGGGCCAACGTCCTGACTTTC.

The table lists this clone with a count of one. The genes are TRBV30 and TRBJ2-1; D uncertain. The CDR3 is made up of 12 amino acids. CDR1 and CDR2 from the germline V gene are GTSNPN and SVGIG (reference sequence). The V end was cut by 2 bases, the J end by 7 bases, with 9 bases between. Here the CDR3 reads CAWSSSSNEQFF. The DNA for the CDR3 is TGTGCCTGGAGTAGTAGCTCAAATGAGCAGTTCTTC.

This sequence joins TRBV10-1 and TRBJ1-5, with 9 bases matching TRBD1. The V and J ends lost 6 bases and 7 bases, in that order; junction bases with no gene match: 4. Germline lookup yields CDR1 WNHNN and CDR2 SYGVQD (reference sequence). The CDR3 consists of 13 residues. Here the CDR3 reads CASSPGQGQPQHF. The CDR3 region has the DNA TGCGCCAGCAGCCCGGGACAGGGACAGCCCCAGCATTTT.

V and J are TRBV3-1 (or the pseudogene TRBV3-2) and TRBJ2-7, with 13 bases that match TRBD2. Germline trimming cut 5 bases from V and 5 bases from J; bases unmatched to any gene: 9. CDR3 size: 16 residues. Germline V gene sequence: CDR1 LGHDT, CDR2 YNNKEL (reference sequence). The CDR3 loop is CASSRFGTSGVNEQYF. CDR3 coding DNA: TGTGCCAGCAGCAGATTCGGGACTAGCGGGGTCAACGAGCAGTACTTC.

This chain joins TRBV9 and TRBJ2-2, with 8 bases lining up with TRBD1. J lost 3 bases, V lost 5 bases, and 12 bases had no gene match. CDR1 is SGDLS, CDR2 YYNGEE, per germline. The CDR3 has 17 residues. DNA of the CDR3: TGTGCCAGCAGTCTCCCCGGACAGGGAGTTGACACCGGGGAGCTGTTTTTT. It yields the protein CASSLPGQGVDTGELFF.

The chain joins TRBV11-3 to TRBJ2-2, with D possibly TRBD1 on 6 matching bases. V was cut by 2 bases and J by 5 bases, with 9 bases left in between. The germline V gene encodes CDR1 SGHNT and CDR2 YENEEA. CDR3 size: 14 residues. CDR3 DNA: TGTGCCAGCAGCTTAACGGACAGTACCGGGGAGCTGTTTTTT. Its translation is CASSLTDSTGELFF.

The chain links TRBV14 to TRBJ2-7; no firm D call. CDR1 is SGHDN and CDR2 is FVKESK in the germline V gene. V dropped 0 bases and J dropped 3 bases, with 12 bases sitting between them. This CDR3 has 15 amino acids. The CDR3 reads CASSQEVRKLYEQYF. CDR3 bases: TGTGCCAGCAGCCAAGAGGTGAGAAAACTCTACGAGCAGTACTTC.

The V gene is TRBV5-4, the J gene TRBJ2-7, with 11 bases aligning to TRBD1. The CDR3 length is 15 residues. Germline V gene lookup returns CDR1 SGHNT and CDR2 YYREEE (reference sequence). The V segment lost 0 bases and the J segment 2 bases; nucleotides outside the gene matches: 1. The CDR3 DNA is TGTGCCAGCAGCTTGGAGGGACAGGGGGCCTACGAGCAGTACTTC. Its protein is CASSLEGQGAYEQYF.

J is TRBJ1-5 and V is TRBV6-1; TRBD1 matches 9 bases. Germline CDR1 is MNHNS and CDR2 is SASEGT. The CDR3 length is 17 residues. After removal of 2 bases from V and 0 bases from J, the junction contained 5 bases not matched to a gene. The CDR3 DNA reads TGTGCCAGCAGTGAATGGACAGGGGTCTATAGCAATCAGCCCCAGCATTTT. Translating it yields CASSEWTGVYSNQPQHF.

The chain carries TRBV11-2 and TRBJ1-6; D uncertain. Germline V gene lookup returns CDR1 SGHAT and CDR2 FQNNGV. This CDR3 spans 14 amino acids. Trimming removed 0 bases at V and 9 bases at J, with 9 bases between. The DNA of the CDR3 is TGTGCCAGCAGCTTAGAGAGGATCCGTTCACCCCTCCACTTT. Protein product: CASSLERIRSPLHF.

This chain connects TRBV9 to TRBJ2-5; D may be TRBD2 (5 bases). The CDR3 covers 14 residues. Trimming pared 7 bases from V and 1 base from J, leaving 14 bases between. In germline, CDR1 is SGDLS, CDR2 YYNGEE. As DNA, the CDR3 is TGTGCCAGCGCTAGCCGTTGGGGCCAAGAGACCCAGTACTTC. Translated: CASASRWGQETQYF.

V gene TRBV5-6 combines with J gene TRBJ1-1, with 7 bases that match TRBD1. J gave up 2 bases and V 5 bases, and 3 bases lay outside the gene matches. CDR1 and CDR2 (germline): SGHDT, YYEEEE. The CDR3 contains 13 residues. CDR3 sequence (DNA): TGTGCCAGCAGGGGGACAGTAAACACTGAAGCTTTCTTT. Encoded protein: CASRGTVNTEAFF.

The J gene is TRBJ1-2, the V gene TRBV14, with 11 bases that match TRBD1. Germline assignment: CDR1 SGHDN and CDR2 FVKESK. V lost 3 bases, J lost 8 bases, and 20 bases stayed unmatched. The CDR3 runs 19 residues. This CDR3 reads CASSQVALDRGRSVEGYTF. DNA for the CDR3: TGTGCCAGCAGCCAGGTCGCTCTGGACAGGGGGCGATCGGTGGAGGGCTACACCTTC. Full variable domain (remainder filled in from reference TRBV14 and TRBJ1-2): EAGVTQFPSHSVIEKGQTVTLRCDPISGHDNLYWYRRVMGKEIKFLLHFVKESKQDESGMPNNRFLAERTGGTYSTLKVQPAELEDSGVYFCASSQVALDRGRSVEGYTFGSGTRLTVV.

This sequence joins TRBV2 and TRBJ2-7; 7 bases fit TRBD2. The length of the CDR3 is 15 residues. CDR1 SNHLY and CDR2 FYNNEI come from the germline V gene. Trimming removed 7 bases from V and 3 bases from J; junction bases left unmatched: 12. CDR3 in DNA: TGTGCCAGCACCGCCAGTGGGGGGGTCATCTACGAGCAGTACTTC. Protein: CASTASGGVIYEQYF. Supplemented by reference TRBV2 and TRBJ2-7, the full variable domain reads EPEVTQTPSHQVTQMGQEVILRCVPISNHLYFYWYRQILGQKVEFLVSFYNNEISEKSEIFDDQFSVERPDGSNFTLKIRSTKLEDSAMYFCASTASGGVIYEQYFGPGTRLTVT.

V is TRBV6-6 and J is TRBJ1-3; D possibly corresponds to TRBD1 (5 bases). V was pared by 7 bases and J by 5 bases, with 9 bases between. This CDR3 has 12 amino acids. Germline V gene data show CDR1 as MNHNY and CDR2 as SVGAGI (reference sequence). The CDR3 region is CASTKDRNTIYF. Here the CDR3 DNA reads TGTGCCAGCACCAAGGACAGAAACACCATATATTTT.

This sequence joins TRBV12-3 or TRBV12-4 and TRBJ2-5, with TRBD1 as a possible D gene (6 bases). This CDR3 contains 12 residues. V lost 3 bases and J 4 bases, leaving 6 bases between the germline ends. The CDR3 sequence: CASSFRGETQYF. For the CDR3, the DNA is TGTGCCAGCAGTTTCAGGGGAGAGACCCAGTACTTC.

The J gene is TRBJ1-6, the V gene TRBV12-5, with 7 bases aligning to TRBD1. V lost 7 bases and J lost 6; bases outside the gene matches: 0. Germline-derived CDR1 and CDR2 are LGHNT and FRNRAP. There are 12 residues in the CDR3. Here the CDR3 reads CASAGGNSPLHF. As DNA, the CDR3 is TGTGCTAGTGCAGGGGGTAATTCACCCCTCCACTTT.

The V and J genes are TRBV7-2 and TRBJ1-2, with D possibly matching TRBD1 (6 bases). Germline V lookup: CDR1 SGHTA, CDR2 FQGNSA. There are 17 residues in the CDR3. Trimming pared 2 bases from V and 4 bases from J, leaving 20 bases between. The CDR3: CASSLRGEGRDLYGYTF. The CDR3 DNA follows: TGTGCCAGCAGCTTAAGGGGGGAGGGACGGGACCTCTATGGCTACACCTTC. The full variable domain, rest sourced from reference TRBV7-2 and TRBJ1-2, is GAGVSQSPSNKVTEKGKDVELRCDPISGHTALYWYRQSLGQGLEFLIYFQGNSAPDKSGLPSDRFSAERTGGSVSTLTIQRTQQEDSAVYLCASSLRGEGRDLYGYTFGSGTRLTVV.